This TCR beta chain was recovered during a study of CD8 T cells in Susac syndrome. RNA was extracted with the RNeasy kit, and a quantity of 0.5 to 1 ug was reverse transcribed using random hexamers. TCRdb redid the calling of the immunoSEQ multiplex PCR reads with MiXCR, one entry per CDR3 protein. The top ten hold 0.15% of the sample, which has approximately 210,000 distinct CDR3 sequences, about 94% seen once. Each Susac syndrome patient had definite or probable disease by recently defined criteria. Negative isolation was used for CD8+ and CD4+ T cells, and FACS enrichment was applied to TEMRA cells. Germline-derived CDR1 and CDR2 are DFQATT and SNEGSKA (reference sequence). This CDR3 comprises 13 residues. V was clipped by 3 bases and J by 0 bases, with 6 bases between them.

This chain joins TRBV20-1 and TRBJ1-3; D is uncertain. Sequenced input: CD4+ T cells from PBMCs. This clonotype was obtained from a human donor with Susac syndrome. The CDR3 reads CSASAISGNTIYF. The CDR3 bases are TGCAGTGCTAGCGCGATCTCTGGAAACACCATATATTTT.